This entry lists 5 T cell receptor beta chains sequenced from one sample in a study of T cell repertoires and Cas9 in healthy adults. This table comes from immunoSEQ multiplex PCR, and its TCRdb copy is limited to in-frame clones, with some not included. This table has 20,000 to 25,000 clones, 85% to 95% appearing once. Sequencing was carried out using CD4+ effector T cells (CD127+, CD25-, CD137-, CD154-) from PBMCs; culture status not recorded. These receptors were taken from a human donor in good health.

In regard to this clone: Other DNA sequences in the sample encode the same CDR3. The chain links TRBV9 to TRBJ1-5, with TRBD1 as a possible D gene (5 bases). Deletions cut 0 bases from V and 7 bases from J, with 11 bases between. CDR1 SGDLS and CDR2 YYNGEE come from the germline V gene. The CDR3 extends over 14 amino acids. The CDR3 nucleotides are TGTGCCAGCAGCGTAGGACAGAATTTCCAGCCCCAGCATTTT. Translation: CASSVGQNFQPQHF.

The genes are TRBV23-1 and TRBJ2-7; possibly TRBD1 for D (6 bases). TRBV23-1 is identified as an open reading frame with a role that is uncertain. The V end was cut by 0 bases, the J end by 3 bases, with 18 bases between. The CDR3 length is 17 residues. CDR3 amino acids: CASSQSEDSQGVYEQYV. CDR3 nucleotide sequence: TGCGCCAGCAGTCAATCTGAGGACAGTCAGGGTGTCTACGAGCAGTACGTC.

The chain combines TRBV11-2 with TRBJ1-6, with D possibly matching TRBD1 (5 bases). The V end was cut by 1 base, the J end by 10 bases, with 23 bases between. Germline CDR1 reads SGHAT; CDR2 reads FQNNGV. This CDR3 region has 18 residues. The CDR3 region has the DNA TGTGCCAGCAGCTTAGCCTTAGGAACACTCAGGGATGAATCACCCCTCCACTTT. This codes for CASSLALGTLRDESPLHF. The full variable domain, with the rest looked up from reference TRBV11-2 and TRBJ1-6, is EAGVAQSPRYKIIEKRQSVAFWCNPISGHATLYWYQQILGQGPKLLIQFQNNGVVDDSQLPKDRFSAERLKGVDSTLKIQPAKLEDSAVYLCASSLALGTLRDESPLHFGNGTRLTVT.

The chain couples TRBV4-2 to TRBJ2-1, with 7 bases fitting TRBD1. CDR1 is LGHNA and CDR2 is YNFKEQ in the germline V gene. The J segment lost 1 base and the V segment lost 3 bases, leaving 9 bases of the junction unmatched. The CDR3 consists of 17 residues. In nucleotides, the CDR3 is TGTGCCAGCAGCCACCCACCGGGACAGTCATCCTACAATGAGCAGTTCTTC. Encoded protein: CASSHPPGQSSYNEQFF.

V gene TRBV27 combines with J gene TRBJ2-6; D not certain. The V and J ends lost 5 bases and 2 bases respectively, with 16 bases between them. Germline CDR1 and CDR2: MNHEY and SMNVEV (reference sequence). This CDR3 has 17 residues. CDR3 coding DNA: TGTGCCAGCAGTCGGTACGACGGTCCTCCTGGGGCCAACGTCCTGACTTTC. This encodes CASSRYDGPPGANVLTF.